The present entry profiles one T cell receptor beta chain with its context. What it binds is not known. This sample was included in a study of T cell responses to AZD1222 COVID-19 vaccine. Some clones are missing from TCRdb's copy, which holds only in-frame ones; the method was immunoSEQ multiplex PCR. This sample carries under 80,000 clones, less than 90% of them seen once, and the ten largest clones take 21%. Study-level results: Repertoires were collected only later (after the peak T cell response had occurred).

Germline CDR1 reads SGHTA; CDR2 reads FQGNSA. This CDR3 is 15 amino acids long. V was pared by 5 bases and J by 5 bases, with 18 bases between. This specimen consisted of peripheral blood, obtained on day 0 of AZD1222 vaccination. The V and J genes are TRBV7-2 and TRBJ2-5; a possible D gene is TRBD2 (6 bases). The TCR sequence derives from an adult in good health. This CDR3 is CASSPGLYRRETQYF. The CDR3 region has the DNA TGTGCCAGCAGCCCGGGACTCTACAGACGGGAGACCCAGTACTTC.